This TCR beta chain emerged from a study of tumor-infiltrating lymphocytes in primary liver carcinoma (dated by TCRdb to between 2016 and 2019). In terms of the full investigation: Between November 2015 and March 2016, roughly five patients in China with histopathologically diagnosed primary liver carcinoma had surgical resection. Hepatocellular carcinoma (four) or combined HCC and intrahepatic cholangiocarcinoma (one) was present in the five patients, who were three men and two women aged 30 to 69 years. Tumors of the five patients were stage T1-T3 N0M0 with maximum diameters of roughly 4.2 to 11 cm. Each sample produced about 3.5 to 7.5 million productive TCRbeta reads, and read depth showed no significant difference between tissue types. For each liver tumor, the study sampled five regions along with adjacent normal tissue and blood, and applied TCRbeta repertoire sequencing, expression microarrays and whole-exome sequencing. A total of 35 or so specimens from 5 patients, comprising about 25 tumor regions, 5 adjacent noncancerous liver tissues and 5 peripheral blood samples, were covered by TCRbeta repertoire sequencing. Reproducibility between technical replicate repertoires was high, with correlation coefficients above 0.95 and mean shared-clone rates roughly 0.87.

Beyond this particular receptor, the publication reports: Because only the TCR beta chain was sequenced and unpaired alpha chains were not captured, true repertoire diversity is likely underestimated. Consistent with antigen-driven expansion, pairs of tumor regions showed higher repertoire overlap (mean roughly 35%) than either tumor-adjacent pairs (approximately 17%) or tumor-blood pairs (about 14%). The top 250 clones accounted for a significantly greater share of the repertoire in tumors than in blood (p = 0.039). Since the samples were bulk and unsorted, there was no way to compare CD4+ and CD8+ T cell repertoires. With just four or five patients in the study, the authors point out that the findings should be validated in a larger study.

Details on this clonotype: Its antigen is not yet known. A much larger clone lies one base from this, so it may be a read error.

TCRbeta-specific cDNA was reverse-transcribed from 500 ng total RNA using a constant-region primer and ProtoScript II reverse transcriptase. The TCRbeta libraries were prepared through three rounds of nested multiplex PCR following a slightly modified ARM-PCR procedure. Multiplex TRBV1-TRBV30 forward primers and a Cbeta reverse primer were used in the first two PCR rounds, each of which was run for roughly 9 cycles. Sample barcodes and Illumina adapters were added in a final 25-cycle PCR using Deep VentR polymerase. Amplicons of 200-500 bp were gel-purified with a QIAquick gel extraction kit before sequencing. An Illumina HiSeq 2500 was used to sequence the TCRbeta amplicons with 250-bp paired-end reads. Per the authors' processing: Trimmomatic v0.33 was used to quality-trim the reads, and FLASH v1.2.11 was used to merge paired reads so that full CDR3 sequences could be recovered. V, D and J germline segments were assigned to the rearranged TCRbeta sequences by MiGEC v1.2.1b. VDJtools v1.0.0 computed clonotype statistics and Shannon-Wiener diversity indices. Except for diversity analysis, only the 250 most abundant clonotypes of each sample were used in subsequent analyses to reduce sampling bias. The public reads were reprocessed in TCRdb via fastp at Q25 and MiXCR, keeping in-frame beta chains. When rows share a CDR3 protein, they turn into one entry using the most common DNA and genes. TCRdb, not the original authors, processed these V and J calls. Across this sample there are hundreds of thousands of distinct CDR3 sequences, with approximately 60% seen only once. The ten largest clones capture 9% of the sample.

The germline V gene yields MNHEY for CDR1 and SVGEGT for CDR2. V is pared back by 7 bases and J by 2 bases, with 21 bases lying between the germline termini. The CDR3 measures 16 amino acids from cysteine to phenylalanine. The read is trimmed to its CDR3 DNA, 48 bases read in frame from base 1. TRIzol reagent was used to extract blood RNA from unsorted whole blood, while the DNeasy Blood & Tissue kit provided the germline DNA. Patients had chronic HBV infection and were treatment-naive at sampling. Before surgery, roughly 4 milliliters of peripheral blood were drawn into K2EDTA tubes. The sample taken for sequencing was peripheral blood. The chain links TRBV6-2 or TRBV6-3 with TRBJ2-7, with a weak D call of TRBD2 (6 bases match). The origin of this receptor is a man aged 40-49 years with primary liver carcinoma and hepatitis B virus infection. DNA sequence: TGTGCCAGCACCCGTGTGGGAGGAAGCGGCCCCTACGAGCAGTACTTC. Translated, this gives CASTRVGGSGPYEQYF.